The entry below gives a single TCR beta chain sequence along with its context. There is no known antigen for this receptor. No much larger clonotype is one base removed from it; base qualities were not supplied. Sequences LNHDA (CDR1) and SQIVND (CDR2) are obtained from the germline V gene (reference sequence). Trimming leaves V shorter by 0 bases and J shorter by 3 bases, with the junction holding 3 bases beyond the gene matches. The CDR3 runs 15 residues from the cysteine to the phenylalanine. CDR3 DNA only is kept here, 45 bases in frame from base 1. Receptors were amplified or captured by the immunoSEQ multiplex PCR assay. Sourced from immuneACCESS, this table was stored by TCRdb with only in-frame sequences that have V and J called. A share of the clones is absent; for the studies checked, an unresolved V gene accounts for under half, and the remainder has no known explanation. The sample includes approximately 120,000 clones, with 85% to 90% observed a single time. Around 17% of the sample comes from the top ten.

These data are taken from a study of control samples from healthy donors and cancer patients (dated by TCRdb to 2020 to 2022). This clonotype was sampled from a woman aged 50 to 60 in good health. Recombination linked TRBV19 to TRBJ1-2; 8 bases in between match TRBD1. Sequenced: blood. The CDR3 region: CASSIEGQGYYGYTF. The DNA is TGTGCCAGTAGTATAGAAGGACAGGGTTACTATGGCTACACCTTC.